The 28 T cell receptor beta chains given below trace back to one sample, sequenced in a study of regulatory T cells in long-lasting Graves disease. Time point in this sample: persistent/refractory GD, antithyroid drugs over 5 years with positive TRAb. The TCR library used RNA extracted from PBMCs. Building the TCR beta libraries relied on iRepertoire HTBI primers, and CDR3 regions underwent Arm-PCR. TCRdb itself ran the multiplex PCR reads through MiXCR, one entry per CDR3 protein. In the table there are some 440,000 distinct CDR3 sequences, around 21% of which are singletons. Source: peripheral blood mononuclear cells (PBMCs), taken when the disease was refractory, from a patient treated with antithyroid drugs. These receptor sequences come from a female donor with Graves disease.

This clonotype was seen repeatedly, ten times or more. The rearrangement uses TRBV5-1 and TRBJ1-1; D might be TRBD1 (5 bases). The germline gives CDR1 SGHRS, CDR2 YFSETQ. The CDR3 loop spans 15 amino acids. V was pared by 0 bases and J by 1 base, with 10 bases between. CDR3 nucleotides: TGCGCCAGCAGCTTGGTGGGGACGGCGAACACTGAAGCTTTCTTT. Residues: CASSLVGTANTEAFF.

V usage is TRBV7-9 and J usage is TRBJ2-4; 12 bases are shared with TRBD1. The CDR3 is made up of 17 amino acids. V lost 5 bases to trimming and J lost 4 bases; unmatched junction nucleotides: 9. The germline V gene encodes CDR1 SEHNR and CDR2 FQNEAQ (reference sequence). The chain's CDR3 is CASSATGTGGAKNIQYF. In DNA form, the CDR3 reads TGTGCCAGCAGCGCGACCGGGACAGGGGGCGCGAAAAACATTCAGTACTTC.

Ten or more counts support this clonotype. This sequence joins TRBV7-9 and TRBJ1-2; the D is unclear. With 1 base removed from V and 0 bases from J, the gap between germline ends came to 12 bases. The CDR3 is made up of 16 amino acids. Germline V gene data show CDR1 as SEHNR and CDR2 as FQNEAQ (reference sequence). The CDR3 loop is CASSLVGRESNYGYTF. The CDR3 nucleotides are TGTGCCAGCAGCTTAGTGGGCAGAGAGTCTAACTATGGCTACACCTTC.

A note on this clonotype: The conserved closing phenylalanine or tryptophan is absent in this CDR3, likely reflecting a read error. V usage is TRBV7-8 and J usage is TRBJ2-7; a weak D match, TRBD2 (5 bases). The CDR3 covers 15 residues. Germline assignment: CDR1 SGHVS and CDR2 FQNEAQ. The V end lost 5 bases, the J end lost 0 bases, and 14 bases lay between the germline ends. CDR3 loop: CASSPQRAVSYEQYL. As DNA, the CDR3 is TGTGCCAGCAGCCCTCAGAGGGCAGTCTCCTACGAGCAGTACCTC.

This clonotype came up many times. DNA for the CDR3: TGTGCCAGCAGCATACAGGGTCCGGGACGGGAGCAGTACTTC. Encoded protein: CASSIQGPGREQYF. The V call is TRBV7-9, the J call TRBJ2-7, with D tentatively TRBD1 (6 bases). The CDR3 spans 14 residues. Germline CDR1 SEHNR, CDR2 FQNEAQ (reference sequence). V lost 5 bases, J lost 7 bases, and 18 bases lay in between.

This clonotype was recorded a few times. V usage is TRBV13 and J usage is TRBJ2-7; D not certain. The CDR3 covers 13 residues. CDR1 PRHDT and CDR2 FYEKMQ come from the germline V gene (reference sequence). V was cut by 2 bases and J by 3 bases, with 8 bases left in between. The CDR3 sequence: CASSLTAGYEQYF. In DNA, the CDR3 is TGTGCCAGCAGCTTAACGGCTGGCTACGAGCAGTACTTC.

The sample holds many counts of this clonotype. The chain uses TRBV20-1 and TRBJ2-7; tentatively, D is TRBD2 (5 bases). This CDR3 has 14 residues. V was cut by 1 base and J by 2 bases, with 12 bases left in between. The germline V gene encodes CDR1 DFQATT and CDR2 SNEGSKA (reference sequence). The DNA for the CDR3 is TGCAGTGCTAGAGGTTCCCTAGCAGCCTACGAGCAGTACTTC. This gives the protein CSARGSLAAYEQYF.

In regard to this clonotype: A much bigger clone sits one base away, suggesting this may be a read error. The CDR3 ends on some other residue instead of the conserved phenylalanine or tryptophan, so this is likely a read error. The chain is built from TRBV28 and TRBJ2-7, with D maybe TRBD1 (7 bases). V was pared by 7 bases and J by 6 bases, with 22 bases between. CDR1 is MDHEN, CDR2 SYDVKM, per germline. The CDR3 has 15 residues. The CDR3 bases are TGTGCCAGCACTTTTGGAGGGGGCAGTGGGATCGAGCAGTACTCC. Translating it yields CASTFGGGSGIEQYS.

This clonotype appeared many times. The gene calls are TRBV9 and TRBJ2-2, with a possible D match to TRBD2 (6 bases). CDR1 is SGDLS and CDR2 is YYNGEE in the germline V gene. The V gene lost 0 bases and the J gene lost 3 bases, with 9 bases spanning the gap. The CDR3 contains 15 residues. CDR3 nucleotides: TGTGCCAGCAGCGTAGTTGGGACTCACACCGGGGAGCTGTTTTTT. Protein product: CASSVVGTHTGELFF.

This rearrangement joins TRBV5-1 to TRBJ2-7, with 9 bases fitting TRBD1. Trimming took 5 bases from V and 3 from J; bases not matched to a gene: 9. There are 15 residues in the CDR3. Per germline, CDR1 SGHRS and CDR2 YFSETQ. In DNA form, the CDR3 reads TGCGCCAGCAGGACCGGGACAGGGAGAGTCTACGAGCAGTACTTC. Amino acid sequence: CASRTGTGRVYEQYF.

This clonotype was recorded at least ten times. This rearrangement joins TRBV7-9 to TRBJ2-7; 8 positions agree with TRBD1. The germline V gene encodes CDR1 SEHNR and CDR2 FQNEAQ (reference sequence). The CDR3 is 13 residues long. Trimming took 7 bases from V and 8 from J; bases not matched to a gene: 10. CDR3 nucleotide sequence: TGTGCCAGCACCATCGGGACAGGCCGGCAGCAGTACTTC. It translates to CASTIGTGRQQYF.

This clonotype was seen ten or more times. The chain links TRBV12-3 or TRBV12-4 to TRBJ2-5; the match to TRBD2 covers 8 bases. V shed 4 bases, J shed 3 bases, and the junction held 4 bases outside the gene matches. The CDR3 spans 14 residues. In DNA form, the CDR3 reads TGTGCCAGCAGTTGGGCGGGAGGCGAAGAGACCCAGTACTTC. Protein product: CASSWAGGEETQYF.

This chain links TRBV20-1 with TRBJ1-1; the D is unclear. V was trimmed by 2 bases and J by 7 bases, leaving 14 bases between them. CDR1 and CDR2 (germline): DFQATT, SNEGSKA (reference sequence). This CDR3 contains 13 residues. The CDR3 loop reads CSARSPLGFEAFF. For the CDR3, the DNA is TGCAGTGCTAGATCCCCCCTCGGGTTTGAAGCTTTCTTT.

Note on this clonotype: This likely came from a read error, as a far larger clone is one base away. The gene calls are TRBV6-2 or TRBV6-3 and TRBJ1-2, with unresolved D. The V gene lost 7 bases and the J gene lost 6 bases, with 15 bases spanning the gap. This CDR3 is built from 13 residues. The germline V gene encodes CDR1 MNHEY and CDR2 SVGEGT. In DNA, the CDR3 is TGTGCCAGCACCCTGGAAGCAGGAGATGGCTACACCTTC. Translating it yields CASTLEAGDGYTF.

Many counts were recorded for this clonotype. Mismatch with germline at one junction end may stem from a read error. V is TRBV6-6 and J is TRBJ2-7; TRBD2 aligns across 7 bases. Germline values: CDR1 MNHNY, CDR2 SVGAGI (reference sequence). The CDR3 contains 12 residues. CDR3 amino acids: CASSYSGGDLYF. CDR3 DNA sequence: TGTGCCAGCAGCTACTCGGGAGGAGATTTGTACTTC.

The chain combines TRBV27 with TRBJ2-1; TRBD2 might be the D (6 bases). V was shortened by 3 bases and J by 4 bases, with 10 bases between the two germline ends. This CDR3 comprises 14 residues. Germline V gives CDR1 MNHEY, CDR2 SMNVEV (reference sequence). CDR3 coding DNA: TGTGCCAGCAGTTTTGGGGACTTGTACAATGAGCAGTTCTTC. As protein: CASSFGDLYNEQFF.

This clonotype was counted at least ten times. The chain uses TRBV7-8 and TRBJ2-6; D ambiguous. This CDR3 has 18 residues. Trimming removed 5 bases at V and 0 bases at J, with 17 bases between. CDR1 and CDR2 (germline): SGHVS, FQNEAQ. CDR3 amino acids: CASSSTRVSLSGANVLTF. Here the CDR3 DNA reads TGTGCCAGCAGCAGTACTCGGGTATCCCTCTCTGGGGCCAACGTCCTGACTTTC. The full variable domain, rest sourced from reference TRBV7-8 and TRBJ2-6, is GAGVSQSPRYKVAKRGQDVALRCDPISGHVSLFWYQQALGQGPEFLTYFQNEAQLDKSGLPSDRFFAERPEGSVSTLKIQRTQQEDSAVYLCASSSTRVSLSGANVLTFGAGSRLTVL.

This clonotype appeared many times. The chain joins TRBV7-2 to TRBJ1-5; 7 bases are a match to TRBD1. CDR1 is SGHTA, CDR2 FQGNSA, per germline. The J segment lost 4 bases and the V segment lost 5 bases, leaving 11 bases of the junction unmatched. The CDR3 covers 16 residues. CDR3 nucleotides: TGTGCCAGCAGCCCCTGGCAGGGGGGCGGGAATCAGCCCCAGCATTTT. Residues: CASSPWQGGGNQPQHF.

The V call is TRBV7-6, the J call TRBJ2-2, with a possible D match to TRBD1 (6 bases). Looked up from germline, CDR1 is SGHVS and CDR2 is FNYEAQ. Trimming took off 5 bases at V and 4 bases at J, with 17 bases between the two ends. The CDR3 is 16 residues long. CDR3 sequence (DNA): TGTGCCAGCAGCCCCCGGGACAAAGGTAGCACCGGGGAGCTGTTTTTT. Translating it yields CASSPRDKGSTGELFF.

The gene calls are TRBV19 and TRBJ2-2, with TRBD1 matching over 9 bases. The germline CDR1 and CDR2 sequences are LNHDA and SQIVND (reference sequence). V lost 8 bases and J lost 6; bases outside the gene matches: 22. The CDR3 sequence is 19 residues long. Here the CDR3 reads CASLAPGQGFQVGAGELFF. Written as DNA, the CDR3 is TGTGCCAGTCTCGCCCCGGGACAGGGATTTCAGGTTGGAGCCGGGGAGCTGTTTTTT.

Ten or more counts support this clonotype. V usage is TRBV2 and J usage is TRBJ2-5, with a weak D call TRBD1 (6 bases). CDR3 length: 15 amino acids. The V and J ends lost 2 bases and 2 bases respectively, with 12 bases between them. Germline loops: CDR1 SNHLY, CDR2 FYNNEI. CDR3 DNA: TGTGCCAGCAGTGAAAGTACAGGGCCTCAAGAGACCCAGTACTTC. Translating gives CASSESTGPQETQYF.

In its sample, this clonotype was seen many times. The chain combines TRBV6-2 or TRBV6-3 with TRBJ1-1; D gene unclear. The CDR3 contains 14 residues. Per germline, CDR1 MNHEY and CDR2 SVGEGT. Trimming stripped 5 bases from V and 0 bases from J, with 10 bases between. In nucleotides, the CDR3 is TGTGCCAGCAGTGAAGCGGGGATGAACACTGAAGCTTTCTTT. It specifies CASSEAGMNTEAFF.

This clonotype was seen at least ten times. The V and J genes are TRBV20-1 and TRBJ2-7; 9 bases align to TRBD1. This CDR3 is 14 amino acids long. Germline V CDR1 and CDR2: DFQATT, SNEGSKA (reference sequence). V lost 6 bases to trimming and J lost 3 bases; unmatched junction nucleotides: 9. CDR3 region: CSATAGTGYYEQYF. The CDR3 region has the DNA TGCAGTGCCACAGCCGGGACAGGGTACTACGAGCAGTACTTC.

Concerning this clonotype itself: This may arise from a read error, as a much more abundant clone is one base away. The CDR3 DNA is TGTGCCAGCAGTCGACAAGGACAGGGGCTCGGGCAGCCCCAGCATTTT. Translation gives CASSRQGQGLGQPQHF. The rearrangement uses TRBV27 and TRBJ1-5; TRBD1 matches at 9 bases. J lost 7 bases, V lost 5 bases, and 12 bases had no gene match. The CDR3 loop spans 16 amino acids. Germline V gene lookup returns CDR1 MNHEY and CDR2 SMNVEV (reference sequence).

This clonotype was detected ten times or more. The genes are TRBV28 and TRBJ1-1; D not certain. The CDR3 runs 14 residues. V was pared by 1 base and J by 2 bases, with 8 bases between. Per the germline V gene, CDR1 is MDHEN and CDR2 is SYDVKM. The CDR3 spells CASSLSGFNTEAFF. The CDR3 region has the DNA TGTGCCAGCAGTTTATCCGGTTTTAACACTGAAGCTTTCTTT.

This clonotype was detected many times. The V gene is TRBV11-2, the J gene TRBJ1-2; D is unresolved. The CDR3 has 17 residues. Per the germline V gene, CDR1 is SGHAT and CDR2 is FQNNGV. Trimming stripped 0 bases from V and 0 bases from J, with 14 bases between. This CDR3 reads CASSLDNNWSANYGYTF. The CDR3 DNA reads as TGTGCCAGCAGCTTAGATAACAATTGGTCCGCTAACTATGGCTACACCTTC. Supplemented by reference TRBV11-2 and TRBJ1-2, the full variable domain reads EAGVAQSPRYKIIEKRQSVAFWCNPISGHATLYWYQQILGQGPKLLIQFQNNGVVDDSQLPKDRFSAERLKGVDSTLKIQPAKLEDSAVYLCASSLDNNWSANYGYTFGSGTRLTVV.

The chain joins TRBV27 to TRBJ1-2; 7 bases align to TRBD1. CDR1 and CDR2 (germline): MNHEY, SMNVEV (reference sequence). V was pared by 3 bases and J by 5 bases, with 9 bases of the junction left unmatched. This CDR3 is built from 15 residues. The DNA for the CDR3 is TGTGCCAGCAGTTTGTCCGAGACAGGGTATTATGGCTACACCTTC. Translation: CASSLSETGYYGYTF.

Turning to this clonotype: A much larger clone lies one base from this, so it may be a read error. The chain is built from TRBV27 and TRBJ1-4; weak D call: TRBD1 (6 bases). Germline V lookup: CDR1 MNHEY, CDR2 SMNVEV (reference sequence). The CDR3 is 13 amino acids. Here the CDR3 DNA reads TGTGCCAGCAGTTACAGGGAAGGAGAAAGACTGTTTTTT. Translated, it gives CASSYREGERLFF.